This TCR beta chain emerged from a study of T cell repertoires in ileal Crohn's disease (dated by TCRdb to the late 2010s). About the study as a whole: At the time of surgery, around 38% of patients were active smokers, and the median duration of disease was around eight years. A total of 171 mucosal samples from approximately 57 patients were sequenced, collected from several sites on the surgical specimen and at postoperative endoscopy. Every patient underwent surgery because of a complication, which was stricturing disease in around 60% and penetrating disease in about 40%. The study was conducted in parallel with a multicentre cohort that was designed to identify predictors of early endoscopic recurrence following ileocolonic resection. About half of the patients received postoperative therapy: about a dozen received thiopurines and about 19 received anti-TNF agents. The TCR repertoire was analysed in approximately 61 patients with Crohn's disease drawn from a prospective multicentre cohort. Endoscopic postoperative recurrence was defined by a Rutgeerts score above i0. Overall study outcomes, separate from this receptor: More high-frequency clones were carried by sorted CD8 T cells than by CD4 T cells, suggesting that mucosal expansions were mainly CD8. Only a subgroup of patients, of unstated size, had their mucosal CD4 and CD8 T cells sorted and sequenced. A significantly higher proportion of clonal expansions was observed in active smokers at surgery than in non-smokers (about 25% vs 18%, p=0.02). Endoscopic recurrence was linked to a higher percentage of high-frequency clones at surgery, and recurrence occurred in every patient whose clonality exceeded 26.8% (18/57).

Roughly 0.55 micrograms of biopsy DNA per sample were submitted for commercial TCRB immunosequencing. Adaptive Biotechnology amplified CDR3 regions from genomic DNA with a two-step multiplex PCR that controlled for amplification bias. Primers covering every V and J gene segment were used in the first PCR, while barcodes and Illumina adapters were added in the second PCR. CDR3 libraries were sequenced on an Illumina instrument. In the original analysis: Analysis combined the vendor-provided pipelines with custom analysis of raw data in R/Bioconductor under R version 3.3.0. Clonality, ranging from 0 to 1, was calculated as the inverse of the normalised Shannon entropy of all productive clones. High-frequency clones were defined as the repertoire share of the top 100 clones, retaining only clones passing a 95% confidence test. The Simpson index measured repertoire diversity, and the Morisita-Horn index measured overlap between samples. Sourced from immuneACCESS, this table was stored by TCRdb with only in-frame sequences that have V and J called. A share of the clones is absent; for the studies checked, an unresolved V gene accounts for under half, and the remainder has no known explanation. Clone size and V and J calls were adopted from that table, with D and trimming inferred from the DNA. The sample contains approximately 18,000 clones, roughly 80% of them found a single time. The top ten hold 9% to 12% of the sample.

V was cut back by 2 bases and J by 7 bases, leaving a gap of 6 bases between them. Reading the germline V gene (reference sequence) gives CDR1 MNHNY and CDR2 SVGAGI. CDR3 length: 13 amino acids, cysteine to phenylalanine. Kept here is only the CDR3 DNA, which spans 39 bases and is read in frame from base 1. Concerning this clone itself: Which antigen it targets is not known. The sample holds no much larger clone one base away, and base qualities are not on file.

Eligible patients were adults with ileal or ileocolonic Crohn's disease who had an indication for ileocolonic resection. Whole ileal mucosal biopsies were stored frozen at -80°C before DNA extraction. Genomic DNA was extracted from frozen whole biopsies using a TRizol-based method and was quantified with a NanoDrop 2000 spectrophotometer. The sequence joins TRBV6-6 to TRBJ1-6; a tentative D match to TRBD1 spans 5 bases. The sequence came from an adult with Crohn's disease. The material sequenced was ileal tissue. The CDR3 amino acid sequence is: CASSYAGNSPLHF. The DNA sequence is TGTGCCAGCAGTTACGCAGGGAATTCACCCCTCCACTTT.